This TCR beta chain was observed in a study of blood T cell repertoires in COVID-19 (dated by TCRdb to about 2020). At the level of the whole study: Collaborator samples came from the United States, Italy and Spain and covered acute and convalescent phases of COVID-19. A freely available public database, intended as a resource for researchers studying the immune response to SARS-CoV-2, is where the repertoires were released. The samples were drawn from two sources: the first 160 participants of the ongoing ImmuneRACE study, and 1,254 subjects contributed by 6 global collaborators. Where available, HLA class I and class II types were obtained from metadata supplied by the sample provider rather than from assay-based typing. The prospective study material was composed of cDNA or gDNA derived from T cells, B-cell-depleted T cells, or PBMCs. Deeply sampled blood TCRbeta repertoires from subjects exposed to, actively infected with, or recovered from COVID-19 were included in the dataset. Sample metadata almost always included a de-identified subject ID, COVID-19 status, age in years and sex. Beyond this particular receptor, the publication reports: The quantity of clinical and demographic metadata differed by source and by participant and was supplied without curation.

Whole blood was collected in K2EDTA tubes by collaborating institutions according to the institutions' own protocols. For TCRbeta analysis, collaborators shipped samples in one of three forms: frozen whole blood, isolated PBMCs, or DNA extracted from either of those sample types. TCRbeta CDR3 regions were amplified from genomic DNA using the immunoSEQ Assay, a bias-controlled multiplex PCR. As for the original processing: The number of nucleated cells in each sample was estimated from the amplification of reference gene primers within the assay. To quantify the absolute abundance of each unique TCRbeta CDR3 rearrangement, sequence reads were collapsed and filtered. For each sample, productive Simpson clonality was calculated by taking the square root of Simpson's diversity index across productive rearrangements. TCRdb carries this immuneACCESS record with in-frame sequences only. Its versions omit some clonotypes, under half of them owing to an unresolved V gene in the studies checked, with the rest unexplained. For V, J and clone size, that table is used; D and trimming come from the DNA. The sample profile shows tens of thousands of clones; 70% to 90% of them were found once. The top ten hold 1.5% to 2.5% of the sample.

About this clone itself: Its antigen is unknown. Base qualities are not provided; no much larger clone lies one nucleotide away.

The germline V gene supplies CDR1 KGHDR and CDR2 SFDVKD. V trim: 4 bases; J trim: 7 bases; unmatched bases: 8. Measured from the cysteine to the phenylalanine, the CDR3 is 14 residues long. The retained sequence is limited to the CDR3, 42 bases, with the frame set at the first base. This sequence originates from a woman of 80 years or more with active or convalescent COVID-19. The specimen sequenced was peripheral blood. The rearrangement combines TRBV24-1 with TRBJ1-2; 7 nucleotides in the junction match TRBD1. The nucleotides are TGTGCCACCAGTGACTCCGGGACAGACGGTGGCTACACCTTC. Translated, this is CATSDSGTDGGYTF.